One and the same sample provided the 19 T cell receptor beta chains below, sequenced in a study of Ad26.COV2.S vaccination and SARS-CoV-2 variants. The method was immunoSEQ multiplex PCR; TCRdb's version includes in-frame clones alone and lacks a portion of them. Of hundreds of thousands of clones listed, about 91% were seen once; the top ten hold about 3.9%. This material consisted of peripheral blood, taken after recovery from COVID-19. The receptors here all came from a human donor who had recovered from COVID-19.

This clone appeared a single time. The chain carries TRBV10-3 and TRBJ1-2, with a tentative D call TRBD1 (6 bases). The CDR3 has 12 amino acids. V was shortened by 11 bases and J by 3 bases, with 13 bases between the two germline ends. Germline assignment: CDR1 ENHRY and CDR2 SYGVKD. The CDR3 DNA reads as TGTGCCTTCTCGGAGGGGGACTATGGCTACACCTTC. Translated: CAFSEGDYGYTF.

The chain combines TRBV7-9 with TRBJ2-7; possible D gene TRBD1, 5 bases. Per germline, CDR1 SEHNR and CDR2 FQNEAQ (reference sequence). CDR3 length: 15 amino acids. Trimming removed 5 bases from V and 0 bases from J, with 14 bases in between. CDR3 bases: TGTGCCAGCAGCCCCAGGGAAGGCAACTCCTACGAGCAGTACTTC. This codes for CASSPREGNSYEQYF.

This rearrangement joins TRBV9 to TRBJ2-2; D gene ambiguous. Trimming took 2 bases from V and 7 from J, leaving 9 bases between them. This CDR3 contains 13 residues. The germline CDR1 and CDR2 sequences are SGDLS and YYNGEE. CDR3 amino acids: CASSVDPGGELFF. CDR3 sequence (DNA): TGTGCCAGCAGCGTGGACCCCGGCGGGGAGCTGTTTTTT. The variable domain in full, with the rest retrieved from reference TRBV9 and TRBJ2-2, is DSGVTQTPKHLITATGQRVTLRCSPRSGDLSVYWYQQSLDQGLQFLIQYYNGEERAKGNILERFSAQQFPDLHSELNLSSLELGDSALYFCASSVDPGGELFFGEGSRLTVL.

This clone has only one observation. The gene calls are TRBV5-1 and TRBJ2-1, with TRBD2 identical over 10 bases. The CDR3 runs to 17 residues. Germline lookup yields CDR1 SGHRS and CDR2 YFSETQ. V was pared by 4 bases and J by 2 bases, with 9 bases of the junction left unmatched. CDR3 nucleotides: TGCGCCAGCAGCCCCCCGGCTAGCGGGGGAACCTACAATGAGCAGTTCTTC. It encodes CASSPPASGGTYNEQFF.

This sequence joins TRBV7-8 and TRBJ1-3; D not resolved. There are 15 residues in the CDR3. The V gene's germline CDR1 is SGHVS and CDR2 FQNEAQ. V lost 4 bases, J lost 1 base, and 11 bases lay in between. In DNA, the CDR3 is TGTGCCAGCAGCTCGGCGGGTCTTTCTGGAAACACCATATATTTT. Its translation: CASSSAGLSGNTIYF.

J is TRBJ2-5 and V is TRBV10-1; TRBD1 matches 7 bases. Per germline, CDR1 WNHNN and CDR2 SYGVQD (reference sequence). The CDR3 consists of 15 residues. With 0 bases clipped from V and 5 bases from J, the junction kept 6 bases outside the gene matches. CDR3 DNA: TGCGCCAGCAGTGAGTCAAGGGGGCCGGGGGAGACCCAGTACTTC. The encoded protein is CASSESRGPGETQYF.

This clone was detected once. This chain connects TRBV6-6 to TRBJ2-6; D remains unclear. This CDR3 region has 18 residues. Germline V gene data show CDR1 as MNHNY and CDR2 as SVGAGI (reference sequence). Trimming took 5 bases from V and 1 from J, leaving 18 bases between them. Here the CDR3 DNA reads TGTGCCAGCAGTCAATCCCTAGGGTATGGGTCTGGGGCCAACGTCCTGACTTTC. It is translated as CASSQSLGYGSGANVLTF.

V usage is TRBV5-4 and J usage is TRBJ1-1; D is unclear. In germline, CDR1 is SGHNT, CDR2 YYREEE (reference sequence). Deletions cut 1 base from V and 4 bases from J, with 8 bases between. The CDR3 is 13 amino acids. CDR3 protein: CASSLFVVTEAFF. Written as DNA, the CDR3 is TGTGCCAGCAGCTTGTTCGTGGTCACTGAAGCTTTCTTT.

This chain connects TRBV6-1 to TRBJ1-1, with unresolved D. Trimming removed 2 bases at V and 7 bases at J, with 17 bases between. Germline CDR1 reads MNHNS; CDR2 reads SASEGT. The length of the CDR3 is 15 residues. The CDR3: CASSEKRTGIGEAFF. CDR3 nucleotides: TGTGCCAGCAGTGAAAAGAGGACCGGGATAGGTGAAGCTTTCTTT.

The rearrangement links TRBV11-2 to TRBJ1-1; no definite D call. The CDR3 length is 16 residues. Germline assignment: CDR1 SGHAT and CDR2 FQNNGV. Trimming shortened V by 4 bases and J by 7 bases, and 22 bases separated the two germline ends. CDR3 region: CASSSHERAGRNEAFF. The CDR3 DNA sequence: TGTGCCAGCAGCTCACATGAGAGGGCGGGTAGGAATGAAGCTTTCTTT.

The rearrangement links TRBV5-5 to TRBJ2-3, with TRBD2 identical over 13 bases. The CDR3 totals 17 residues. Germline-derived CDR1 and CDR2 are SGHKS and YYEKEE (reference sequence). Losses at the gene ends were 1 base for V and 3 bases for J; bases not matched to a gene: 5. The chain's CDR3 is CASSLTSGGARTDTQYF. Written as DNA, the CDR3 is TGTGCCAGCAGCTTGACTAGCGGGGGGGCTAGAACAGATACGCAGTATTTT.

The chain links TRBV6-5 to TRBJ2-3; tentative D call: TRBD1 (6 bases). The CDR3 has 14 residues. Germline CDR1 and CDR2: MNHEY and SVGAGI. V was trimmed by 0 bases and J by 8 bases, leaving 12 bases between them. The CDR3 loop is CASSYSTQGGTQYF. CDR3 coding DNA: TGTGCCAGCAGTTACTCGACCCAAGGGGGTACGCAGTATTTT.

V and J are TRBV9 and TRBJ2-2; D remains unclear. Trimming removed 2 bases from V and 2 bases from J, with 16 bases in between. The CDR3 extends over 17 amino acids. Germline loops: CDR1 SGDLS, CDR2 YYNGEE. CDR3 in amino acids: CASSVDPTPDNTGELFF. The CDR3 region has the DNA TGTGCCAGCAGCGTCGACCCGACTCCGGACAACACCGGGGAGCTGTTTTTT.

The rearrangement links TRBV3-1 (or the pseudogene TRBV3-2) to TRBJ2-1; no definite D call. Germline V lookup: CDR1 LGHDT, CDR2 YNNKEL (reference sequence). V was trimmed by 4 bases and J by 6 bases, leaving 10 bases between them. The CDR3 runs to 13 residues. As DNA, the CDR3 is TGTGCCAGCAGCCTAAGCCTGGGCAATGAGCAGTTCTTC. Encoded protein: CASSLSLGNEQFF.

This clone was recorded only once. This chain joins TRBV11-2 and TRBJ2-3, with 9 positions matching TRBD2. In germline, CDR1 is SGHAT, CDR2 FQNNGV. After removal of 4 bases from V and 2 bases from J, the junction contained 16 bases not matched to a gene. The CDR3 is 19 residues long. The CDR3 is CASSSRGRVAGEITDTQYF. The DNA for the CDR3 is TGTGCCAGCAGCTCTAGGGGTCGGGTAGCGGGGGAGATCACAGATACGCAGTATTTT. The variable domain in full, completed from reference TRBV11-2 and TRBJ2-3, reads EAGVAQSPRYKIIEKRQSVAFWCNPISGHATLYWYQQILGQGPKLLIQFQNNGVVDDSQLPKDRFSAERLKGVDSTLKIQPAKLEDSAVYLCASSSRGRVAGEITDTQYFGPGTRLTVL.

J is TRBJ1-2 and V is TRBV12-5, with D unresolved. V was clipped by 5 bases and J by 5 bases, with 12 bases between them. The CDR3 spans 13 residues. Germline values: CDR1 LGHNT, CDR2 FRNRAP. The CDR3, as DNA: TGTGCTAGTGGTCCCCGGGTAGGTTATGGCTACACCTTC. Protein product: CASGPRVGYGYTF.

The V gene is TRBV9, the J gene TRBJ1-2; 8 bases are a match to TRBD1. Trimming removed 5 bases from V and 5 bases from J; junction bases left unmatched: 2. The germline CDR1 and CDR2 sequences are SGDLS and YYNGEE. The CDR3 contains 12 residues. The CDR3 loop is CASRQGAYGYTF. DNA for the CDR3: TGTGCCAGCAGGCAGGGGGCGTATGGCTACACCTTC.

The chain couples TRBV12-3 or TRBV12-4 to TRBJ2-3; no clear D gene. This CDR3 region has 12 residues. Deletions cut 2 bases from V and 4 bases from J, with 4 bases between. CDR3 loop: CASSLRADTQYF. In nucleotides, the CDR3 is TGTGCCAGCAGTTTAAGGGCAGATACGCAGTATTTT.

DNA of the CDR3: TGTGCCAGCAGCTCAACAGGGGTCGGGAATCAGCCCCAGCATTTT. It specifies CASSSTGVGNQPQHF. This chain connects TRBV7-2 to TRBJ1-5; 7 nucleotides match TRBD1. There are 15 residues in the CDR3. Germline lookup yields CDR1 SGHTA and CDR2 FQGNSA. With 4 bases clipped from V and 4 bases from J, the junction kept 7 bases outside the gene matches.